Listed below are T cell receptor beta chains from one sample, sequenced in a study of T cells after yellow fever vaccination. TCRdb analysed the 5' RACE reads with MiXCR anew, one entry per CDR3 protein. Of roughly 330,000 distinct CDR3 sequences in the sample, approximately 4.2% were seen once. The specimen was PBMCs, collected 5 days after the yellow fever booster vaccination. Receptors were obtained from a man aged 18 to 35 who received the YFV17D yellow fever vaccine. The CDR3 runs from the conserved cysteine through the conserved F or W. The order of the fields is J gene, clone size, D gene, V gene, CDR3 protein, CDR3 DNA. A D gene is named only where the DNA matches it firmly. The size field is filled for only some rows; it gives once, few, many or a size class.

J: TRBJ1-5
size: few
D: .
V: TRBV19
CDR3: CASTQVNQPQHF
DNA: TGTGCCAGTACCCAGGTCAATCAGCCCCAGCATTTT

J: TRBJ1-2
size: few
D: TRBD1
V: TRBV6-6
CDR3: CASSSTPGQGRGLTRRGYTF
DNA: TGTGCCAGCAGCAGTACCCCTGGACAGGGACGGGGGCTTACCCGGCGCGGCTACACCTTC

J: TRBJ2-7
size: .
D: TRBD2
V: TRBV7-2
CDR3: CASSLGLRGAYEQYF
DNA: TGTGCCAGCAGCTTAGGTCTGCGGGGGGCCTACGAGCAGTACTTC

J: TRBJ2-6
size: .
D: .
V: TRBV9
CDR3: CASSVGLRGTGANVLTF
DNA: TGTGCCAGCAGCGTAGGATTAAGGGGGACTGGGGCCAACGTCCTGACTTTC

J: TRBJ1-2
size: few
D: .
V: TRBV5-1
CDR3: CASSFLTSGNGYTF
DNA: TGCGCCAGCAGCTTTCTTACCTCAGGGAATGGCTACACCTTC

J: TRBJ2-7
size: .
D: .
V: TRBV5-1
CDR3: CASSLRQHSYEQYF
DNA: TGCGCCAGCAGCTTGAGACAGCATTCCTACGAGCAGTACTTC

J: TRBJ1-1
size: .
D: .
V: TRBV6-2/TRBV6-3
CDR3: CASSFTGKNTEAFF
DNA: TGTGCCAGCAGTTTCACCGGGAAGAACACTGAAGCTTTCTTT

J: TRBJ1-2
size: many
D: TRBD1
V: TRBV6-2/TRBV6-3
CDR3: CASRDYRGSSYGYTF
DNA: TGTGCCAGCAGGGATTACAGGGGCTCAAGCTATGGCTACACCTTC

J: TRBJ1-1
size: few
D: .
V: TRBV6-2/TRBV6-3
CDR3: CASRITDGGGGTEAFF
DNA: TGTGCCAGCAGAATTACGGACGGCGGAGGGGGCACTGAAGCTTTCTTT

J: TRBJ1-2
size: few
D: TRBD1
V: TRBV7-6
CDR3: CASSQDRSDGYTF
DNA: TGTGCCAGCAGCCAGGACAGGAGCGATGGCTACACCTTC

J: TRBJ1-4
size: .
D: TRBD1
V: TRBV5-1
CDR3: CASSSGQGRGEKLFF
DNA: TGCGCCAGCAGCTCCGGACAGGGTCGGGGCGAAAAACTGTTTTTT

J: TRBJ1-4
size: many
D: .
V: TRBV12-3/TRBV12-4
CDR3: CASSFSVVEEKLFF
DNA: TGTGCCAGCAGTTTTTCGGTAGTGGAGGAAAAACTGTTTTTT

J: TRBJ2-2
size: few
D: .
V: TRBV9
CDR3: CASSRTGGPTYTGELFF
DNA: TGTGCCAGCAGTCGGACCGGAGGCCCGACTTACACCGGGGAGCTGTTTTTT

J: TRBJ1-3
size: many
D: .
V: TRBV7-9
CDR3: CASSPERGSGNTIYF
DNA: TGTGCCAGCAGCCCGGAGAGGGGCTCTGGAAACACCATATATTTT

J: TRBJ2-6
size: few
D: TRBD1
V: TRBV28
CDR3: CASTIDRAGANVLTF
DNA: TGTGCCAGCACCATAGACAGGGCTGGGGCCAACGTCCTGACTTTC

J: TRBJ2-3
size: once
D: .
V: TRBV7-1
CDR3: CASSPPSSVADTQYF
DNA: TGTGCCAGCAGTCCCCCTTCGAGTGTTGCAGATACGCAGTATTTT

J: TRBJ1-6
size: .
D: .
V: TRBV20-1
CDR3: CSARMGDSPLHF
DNA: TGCAGTGCTAGAATGGGGGATTCACCCCTCCACTTT

J: TRBJ1-5
size: few
D: .
V: TRBV7-9
CDR3: CASSKAGQPQHF
DNA: TGTGCCAGCAGCAAGGCGGGTCAGCCCCAGCATTTT

J: TRBJ2-7
size: .
D: TRBD1
V: TRBV20-1
CDR3: CSARGTGLVDEQYF
DNA: TGCAGTGCTAGAGGGACAGGGTTAGTCGACGAGCAGTACTTC

J: TRBJ1-1
size: few
D: .
V: TRBV4-1
CDR3: CASSPTGRDTEAFF
DNA: TGCGCCAGCAGCCCCACCGGGAGGGACACTGAAGCTTTCTTT

J: TRBJ2-5
size: few
D: .
V: TRBV7-2
CDR3: CASSFRRDQETQYF
DNA: TGTGCCAGCAGCTTTCGGAGGGACCAAGAGACCCAGTACTTC

J: TRBJ1-6
size: .
D: .
V: TRBV4-3
CDR3: CASSQVVGRNNSPLHF
DNA: TGCGCCAGCAGCCAAGTGGTGGGACGGAATAATTCACCCCTCCACTTT

J: TRBJ2-3
size: .
D: TRBD2
V: TRBV3-1
CDR3: CASSQVPSGGATQYF
DNA: TGTGCCAGCAGCCAAGTCCCCTCGGGGGGGGCCACGCAGTATTTT

J: TRBJ2-3
size: .
D: .
V: TRBV6-5
CDR3: CASSYSSRQGADTQYF
DNA: TGTGCCAGCAGTTACTCGAGTAGGCAGGGAGCAGATACGCAGTATTTT

J: TRBJ2-3
size: few
D: .
V: TRBV4-3
CDR3: CASSPINDWDTQYF
DNA: TGCGCCAGCAGCCCGATAAACGACTGGGATACGCAGTATTTT

J: TRBJ1-1
size: few
D: .
V: TRBV5-5
CDR3: CASSLVRELNTEAFF
DNA: TGTGCCAGCAGCTTGGTACGGGAGCTGAACACTGAAGCTTTCTTT

J: TRBJ2-3
size: few
D: .
V: TRBV28
CDR3: CASNRGVNTDTQYF
DNA: TGTGCCAGCAACCGAGGGGTGAACACAGATACGCAGTATTTT

J: TRBJ2-5
size: .
D: TRBD1
V: TRBV7-3
CDR3: CASSSPDRGMETQYF
DNA: TGTGCCAGCAGCTCCCCCGACAGGGGAATGGAGACCCAGTACTTC

J: TRBJ2-3
size: .
D: TRBD2
V: TRBV3-1
CDR3: CASSPGAGGGKDTQYF
DNA: TGTGCCAGCAGCCCGGGGGCCGGGGGGGGTAAAGATACGCAGTATTTT

J: TRBJ1-2
size: many
D: .
V: TRBV27
CDR3: CASSSTGTHGYTF
DNA: TGTGCCAGCAGTTCCACAGGGACCCATGGCTACACCTTC

J: TRBJ2-2
size: few
D: .
V: TRBV5-1
CDR3: CASSLEGFSTGELFF
DNA: TGCGCCAGCAGCTTGGAGGGGTTCAGCACCGGGGAGCTGTTTTTT

J: TRBJ2-3
size: .
D: .
V: TRBV7-6
CDR3: CASSSSGTSTDTQYF
DNA: TGTGCCAGCAGCTCCTCCGGGACTAGCACAGATACGCAGTATTTT

J: TRBJ2-5
size: .
D: TRBD2
V: TRBV6-5
CDR3: CASSYSTGAGGETQYF
DNA: TGTGCCAGCAGTTACTCGACTGGGGCGGGGGGAGAGACCCAGTACTTC

J: TRBJ2-1
size: .
D: TRBD2
V: TRBV6-5
CDR3: CASSRGDRYNEQFF
DNA: TGTGCCAGCTCACGGGGGGATCGGTACAATGAGCAGTTCTTC

J: TRBJ1-2
size: .
D: .
V: TRBV28
CDR3: CASRQGSYGYTF
DNA: TGTGCCAGCAGGCAGGGCTCCTATGGCTACACCTTC

J: TRBJ1-5
size: .
D: TRBD1
V: TRBV28
CDR3: CASSGQENHSNQPQHF
DNA: TGTGCCAGCAGCGGACAGGAGAACCATAGCAATCAGCCCCAGCATTTT

J: TRBJ1-4
size: .
D: .
V: TRBV2
CDR3: CASSEGRVATNEKLFF
DNA: TGTGCCAGCAGTGAAGGCAGGGTAGCGACTAATGAAAAACTGTTTTTT

J: TRBJ2-1
size: few
D: TRBD1
V: TRBV25-1
CDR3: CASSVLKRQGFYNEQFF
DNA: TGTGCCAGCAGTGTCCTCAAACGACAGGGGTTCTACAATGAGCAGTTCTTC

J: TRBJ2-7
size: many
D: .
V: TRBV7-2
CDR3: CASSGVVTTYEQYF
DNA: TGTGCCAGCAGCGGGGTGGTTACGACCTACGAGCAGTACTTC

J: TRBJ2-5
size: .
D: .
V: TRBV28
CDR3: CASSLWSNRKTQYF
DNA: TGTGCCAGCAGTTTATGGAGTAACAGGAAGACCCAGTACTTC

J: TRBJ2-5
size: .
D: TRBD2
V: TRBV15
CDR3: CATSPGGQETQYF
DNA: TGTGCCACTTCACCGGGGGGACAAGAGACCCAGTACTTC

J: TRBJ1-1
size: many
D: TRBD1
V: TRBV6-5
CDR3: CASTNRDRGRAFF
DNA: TGTGCCAGCACAAACCGGGACAGGGGGCGGGCTTTCTTT

J: TRBJ2-2
size: few
D: TRBD1
V: TRBV5-6
CDR3: CASSWGTGRTGELFF
DNA: TGTGCCAGCAGCTGGGGGACAGGGCGCACCGGGGAGCTGTTTTTT

J: TRBJ2-5
size: .
D: TRBD2
V: TRBV7-2
CDR3: CASSLSSSGGQAGETQYF
DNA: TGTGCCAGCAGCTTAAGCTCTAGCGGGGGGCAGGCGGGAGAGACCCAGTACTTC

J: TRBJ2-7
size: .
D: TRBD1
V: TRBV3-1
CDR3: CASSTGTGGTYEQYF
DNA: TGTGCCAGCAGCACCGGGACAGGAGGTACCTACGAGCAGTACTTC

J: TRBJ1-5
size: few
D: .
V: TRBV5-6
CDR3: CASSLGQAHQPQHF
DNA: TGTGCCAGCAGCTTGGGGCAGGCCCATCAGCCCCAGCATTTT

J: TRBJ1-1
size: few
D: .
V: TRBV6-5
CDR3: CASSQPGGAEAFF
DNA: TGTGCCAGCAGTCAGCCGGGGGGGGCGGAAGCTTTCTTT

J: TRBJ2-5
size: .
D: .
V: TRBV9
CDR3: CASSVGAYQETQYF
DNA: TGTGCCAGCAGCGTAGGGGCTTACCAAGAGACCCAGTACTTC

J: TRBJ1-2
size: few
D: TRBD1
V: TRBV27
CDR3: CASSHNRGGDYGYTF
DNA: TGTGCCAGCAGCCACAACAGGGGGGGGGACTATGGCTACACCTTC

J: TRBJ2-5
size: .
D: .
V: TRBV7-2
CDR3: CASSLALGGGETQYF
DNA: TGTGCCAGCAGCTTAGCTCTAGGGGGGGGAGAGACCCAGTACTTC

J: TRBJ1-1
size: .
D: .
V: TRBV20-1
CDR3: CSPIPGRFMNTEAFF
DNA: TGCAGTCCCATTCCGGGACGGTTCATGAACACTGAAGCTTTCTTT

J: TRBJ1-5
size: .
D: .
V: TRBV7-8
CDR3: CASSLEDTNNQPQHF
DNA: TGTGCCAGCAGCTTAGAGGACACTAATAATCAGCCCCAGCATTTT

J: TRBJ2-5
size: few
D: .
V: TRBV7-9
CDR3: CASNLGDAPPETQYF
DNA: TGTGCCAGCAACCTAGGGGACGCCCCGCCAGAGACCCAGTACTTC

J: TRBJ2-3
size: .
D: TRBD2
V: TRBV7-6
CDR3: CASSREGTLGPSARYF
DNA: TGTGCCAGCAGCCGGGAGGGGACACTGGGTCCGTCGGCGCGCTATTTT

J: TRBJ2-2
size: few
D: TRBD1
V: TRBV4-2
CDR3: CASSQEPAGTGMAGELFF
DNA: TGTGCCAGCAGCCAAGAACCCGCCGGGACAGGGATGGCCGGGGAGCTGTTTTTT

J: TRBJ2-3
size: few
D: TRBD2
V: TRBV7-9
CDR3: CAGREQREYTDTQYF
DNA: TGTGCCGGAAGGGAGCAGCGGGAATACACAGATACGCAGTATTTT

J: TRBJ2-2
size: .
D: .
V: TRBV7-6
CDR3: CASSLWGASTGELFF
DNA: TGTGCCAGCAGCTTATGGGGCGCAAGTACCGGGGAGCTGTTTTTT

J: TRBJ2-3
size: .
D: TRBD1
V: TRBV7-3
CDR3: CASNGQGSKDTQYF
DNA: TGTGCCAGCAACGGACAGGGCAGTAAAGATACGCAGTATTTT